Here is one T cell receptor beta chain with its context. Its antigen is unidentified. The study separated CD4+ cells into CD45RA+ naive and CD45RA-negative memory subsets. The sample is drawn from a study of shared clonotypes between healthy human individuals. Study background: There were three CD4 naive, three CD4 memory, two CD8 naive and one CD8 memory plates per donor.

Germline V CDR1 and CDR2: SQVTM, ANQGSEA. CDR3 length: 13 amino acids. Points from the study as a whole: A handful of donors shared around 5.1% of their naive CD4 clonotypes.

TCRdb's copy holds only in-frame clones and misses some; the assay was immunoSEQ multiplex PCR. Here the sample spans 2 million to 2.5 million clones, over 85% being singletons. The chain recombines TRBV29-1 with TRBJ2-5; possible D gene TRBD2, 6 bases. The assigned J gene may be wrong: the sequence end matches TRBJ2-7 better. The sample comprised naive CD4+ T cells from PBMCs. Indicated subset: CD45RA+ positively selected. This TCR came from a man younger than 30 in good health. Some clones in this sample may be carry-over from other donors' samples. As DNA, the CDR3 is TGCAGTGGGGGGACGGCAATCAACTACGAGCAGTACTTC. Translation gives CSGGTAINYEQYF.